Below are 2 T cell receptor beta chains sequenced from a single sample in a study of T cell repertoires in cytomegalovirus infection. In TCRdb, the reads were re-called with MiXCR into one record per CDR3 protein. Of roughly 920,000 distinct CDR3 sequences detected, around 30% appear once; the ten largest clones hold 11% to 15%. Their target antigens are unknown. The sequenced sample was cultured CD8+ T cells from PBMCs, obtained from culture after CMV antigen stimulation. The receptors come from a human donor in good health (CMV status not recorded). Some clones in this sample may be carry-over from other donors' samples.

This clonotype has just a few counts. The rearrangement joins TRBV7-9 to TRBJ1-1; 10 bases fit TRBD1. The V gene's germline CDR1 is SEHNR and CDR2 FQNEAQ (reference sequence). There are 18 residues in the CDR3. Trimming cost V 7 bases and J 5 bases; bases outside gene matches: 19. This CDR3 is CASNRPPGQGTLGTEAFF. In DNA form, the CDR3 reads TGTGCCAGCAACCGACCTCCGGGACAGGGGACGTTGGGGACTGAAGCTTTCTTT.

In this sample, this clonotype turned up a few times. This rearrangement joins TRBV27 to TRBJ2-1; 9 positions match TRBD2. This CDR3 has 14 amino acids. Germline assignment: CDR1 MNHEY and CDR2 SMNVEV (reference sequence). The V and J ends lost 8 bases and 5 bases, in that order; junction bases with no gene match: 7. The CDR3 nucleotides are TGTGCCAGCCAGCTAGCGGGGACCAACAATGAGCAGTTCTTC. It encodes CASQLAGTNNEQFF.